The 5 T cell receptor beta chains below all came from one sample that was sequenced in a study of Tregs in tolerant kidney transplant recipients. Sequencing was performed with immunoSEQ multiplex PCR; in TCRdb, only in-frame clones are kept and a portion is missing. The sample has 45,000 to 55,000 clones, and its top ten clones hold 0.75% to 0.95%. The source material was CD4+ T cells from blood, sampled before the transplant. Receptors were obtained from a human donor who received a combined kidney and bone marrow transplant.

Of note for this clone: Read coverage stops 3 residues before the CDR3 terminus; the germline J gene supplies the remainder. The chain recombines TRBV20-1 with TRBJ2-7, with 7 bases lining up with TRBD1. V was clipped by 4 bases and J by 1 base; unmatched bases: 4. CDR1 DFQATT and CDR2 SNEGSKA come from the germline V gene (reference sequence). The CDR3 has 13 residues. The CDR3 is CSANDRESYEQYF. CDR3 DNA (partial): TGCAGTGCTAACGACAGGGAATCCTACGAG.

Comments on this clone: The read halts 3 residues ahead of the CDR3 end, with the missing end drawn from the germline J gene. The chain carries TRBV30 and TRBJ2-5; D unclear. CDR1 GTSNPN and CDR2 SVGIG come from the germline V gene (reference sequence). V was trimmed by 3 bases and J by 5 bases, leaving 19 bases between them. This CDR3 region has 15 residues. The CDR3 here is CAWSSLAGSWETQYF. The CDR3 DNA, read in part, is TGTGCCTGGAGCTCTCTGGCAGGCTCCTGGGAGACC.

For this clone: The read ends 3 residues before the CDR3 terminus; that terminus is restored from the germline J gene. The chain is built from TRBV7-9 and TRBJ2-5; D may be TRBD2 (6 bases). Germline CDR1 reads SEHNR; CDR2 reads FQNEAQ (reference sequence). V was clipped by 1 base and J by 1 base, with 10 bases between them. The CDR3 runs to 15 residues. CDR3 in amino acids: CASSLEGSGQETQYF. The sequenced part of the CDR3 DNA is TGTGCCAGCAGCTTAGAAGGTAGCGGCCAAGAGACC.

As to this clone: Read data end 3 residues before the CDR3 end; the end is taken from the germline J gene. The genes are TRBV30 and TRBJ2-3, with 8 bases identical to TRBD2. Losses at the gene ends were 4 bases for V and 1 base for J; bases not matched to a gene: 4. The CDR3 loop spans 14 amino acids. Germline CDR1 and CDR2: GTSNPN and SVGIG (reference sequence). CDR3 protein: CAWNSGDGTDTQYF. Incomplete CDR3 DNA: TGTGCCTGGAATAGCGGGGATGGCACAGATACG.

The CDR3 protein is CSASAGGSGNQPQHF. Partial CDR3 DNA: TGCAGTGCTAGCGCCGGCGGGTCTGGAAATCAGCCC. The J gene is TRBJ1-5, the V gene TRBV20-1; D call uncertain. The read stops 3 residues short of the end of the CDR3; the missing end is completed from the germline J gene. This CDR3 spans 15 amino acids. In germline, CDR1 is DFQATT, CDR2 SNEGSKA (reference sequence). Trimming took 3 bases from V and 4 from J, leaving 16 bases between them.